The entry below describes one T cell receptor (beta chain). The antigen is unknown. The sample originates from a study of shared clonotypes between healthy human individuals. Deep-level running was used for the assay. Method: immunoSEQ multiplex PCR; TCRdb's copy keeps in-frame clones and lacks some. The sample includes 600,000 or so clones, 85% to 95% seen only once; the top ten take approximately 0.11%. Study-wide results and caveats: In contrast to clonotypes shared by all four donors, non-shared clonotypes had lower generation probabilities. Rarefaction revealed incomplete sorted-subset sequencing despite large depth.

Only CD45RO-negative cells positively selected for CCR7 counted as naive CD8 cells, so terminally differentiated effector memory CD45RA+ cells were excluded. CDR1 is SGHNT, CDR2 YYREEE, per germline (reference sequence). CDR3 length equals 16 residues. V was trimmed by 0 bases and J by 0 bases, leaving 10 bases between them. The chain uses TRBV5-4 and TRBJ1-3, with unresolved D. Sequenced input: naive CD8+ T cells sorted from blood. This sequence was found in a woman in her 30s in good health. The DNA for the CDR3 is TGTGCCAGCAGCTTGGCCAACTCAGGCTCTGGAAACACCATATATTTT. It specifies CASSLANSGSGNTIYF.